This T cell receptor beta chain is drawn from a study of cytomegalovirus exposure and HLA in healthy donors. General observations from the study: Being productive about 87% or about 30% of the time was typical of most TCR beta V segments in an earlier analysis. In a later analysis, several top co-occurrence clusters appeared linked to parvovirus B19, influenza, CMV and Epstein-Barr virus.

As regards this clone: Its antigen is unknown.

PCR involved 60 Vbeta and 13 Jbeta primers. This table comes from immunoSEQ multiplex PCR, and its TCRdb copy is limited to in-frame clones, with some not included. The listing records approximately 70,000 clones. Sequencing was performed on PBMCs. The TCR comes from a woman in her forties in good health and CMV-seropositive.

CDR3 residues: CASSFVGNTGELFF. The CDR3 DNA sequence: TGTGCCAGCAGTTTCGTCGGGAACACCGGGGAGCTGTTTTTT. The chain uses TRBV27 and TRBJ2-2; D gene ambiguous. Trimming removed 3 bases from V and 1 base from J, with 6 bases in between. Germline loops: CDR1 MNHEY, CDR2 SMNVEV (reference sequence). The length of the CDR3 is 14 residues.